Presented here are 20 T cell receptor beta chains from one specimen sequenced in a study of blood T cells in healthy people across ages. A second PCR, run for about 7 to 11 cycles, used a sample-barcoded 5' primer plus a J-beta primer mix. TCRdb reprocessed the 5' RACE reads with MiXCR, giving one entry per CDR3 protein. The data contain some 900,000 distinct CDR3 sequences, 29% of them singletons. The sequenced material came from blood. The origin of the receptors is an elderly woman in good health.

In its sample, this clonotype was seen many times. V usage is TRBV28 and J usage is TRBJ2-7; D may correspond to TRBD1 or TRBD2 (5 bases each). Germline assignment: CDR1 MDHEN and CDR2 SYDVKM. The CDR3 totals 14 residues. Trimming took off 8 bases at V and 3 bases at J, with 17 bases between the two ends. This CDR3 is CASSVSGQNYEQYF. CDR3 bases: TGTGCCAGCTCAGTCTCGGGGCAGAACTACGAGCAGTACTTC. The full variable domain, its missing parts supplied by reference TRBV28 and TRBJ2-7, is DVKVTQSSRYLVKRTGEKVFLECVQDMDHENMFWYRQDPGLGLRLIYFSYDVKMKEKGDIPEGYSVSREKKERFSLILESASTNQTSMYLCASSVSGQNYEQYFGPGTRLTVT.

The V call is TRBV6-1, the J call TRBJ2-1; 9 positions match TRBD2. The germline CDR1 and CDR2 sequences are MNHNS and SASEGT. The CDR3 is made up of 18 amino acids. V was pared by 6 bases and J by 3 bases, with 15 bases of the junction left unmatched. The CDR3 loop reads CASRPTRGSGGNYNEQFF. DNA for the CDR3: TGTGCCAGCAGACCTACCCGAGGGAGCGGGGGGAACTACAATGAGCAGTTCTTC.

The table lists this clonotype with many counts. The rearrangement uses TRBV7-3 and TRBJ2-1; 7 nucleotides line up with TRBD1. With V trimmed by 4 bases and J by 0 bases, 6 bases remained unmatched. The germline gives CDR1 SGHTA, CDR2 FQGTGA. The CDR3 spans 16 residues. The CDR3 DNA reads TGTGCCAGCAGCTCGACAGGGAAAAGCTCCTACAATGAGCAGTTCTTC. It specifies CASSSTGKSSYNEQFF.

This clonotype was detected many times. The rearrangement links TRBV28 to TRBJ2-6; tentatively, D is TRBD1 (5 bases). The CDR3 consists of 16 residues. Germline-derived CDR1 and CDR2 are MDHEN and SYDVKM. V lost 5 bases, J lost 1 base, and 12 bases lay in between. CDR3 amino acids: CASSGASTSGANVLTF. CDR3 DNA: TGTGCCAGCAGTGGGGCGTCAACTTCTGGGGCCAACGTCCTGACTTTC.

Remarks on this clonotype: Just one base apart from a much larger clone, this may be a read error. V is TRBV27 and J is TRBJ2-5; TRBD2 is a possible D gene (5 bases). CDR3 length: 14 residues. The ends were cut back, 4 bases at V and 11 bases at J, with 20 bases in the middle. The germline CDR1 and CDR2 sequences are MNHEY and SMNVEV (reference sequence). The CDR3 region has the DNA TGTGCCAGCAGTTCGGGGTTCGGGCTTAATGAGCAGTACTTC. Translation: CASSSGFGLNEQYF.

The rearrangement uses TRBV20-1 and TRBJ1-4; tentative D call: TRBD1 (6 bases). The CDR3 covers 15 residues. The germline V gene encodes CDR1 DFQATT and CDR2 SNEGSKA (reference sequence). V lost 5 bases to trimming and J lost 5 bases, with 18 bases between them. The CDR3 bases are TGCAGTGCTCTATCAGTAGGGGGGGGAAATGAAAAACTGTTTTTT. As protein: CSALSVGGGNEKLFF.

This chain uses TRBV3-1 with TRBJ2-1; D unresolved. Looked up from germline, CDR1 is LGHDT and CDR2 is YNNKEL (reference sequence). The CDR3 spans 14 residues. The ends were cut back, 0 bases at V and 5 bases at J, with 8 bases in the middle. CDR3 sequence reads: CASSQEPSHNEQFF. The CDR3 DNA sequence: TGTGCCAGCAGCCAAGAACCCAGCCACAATGAGCAGTTCTTC.

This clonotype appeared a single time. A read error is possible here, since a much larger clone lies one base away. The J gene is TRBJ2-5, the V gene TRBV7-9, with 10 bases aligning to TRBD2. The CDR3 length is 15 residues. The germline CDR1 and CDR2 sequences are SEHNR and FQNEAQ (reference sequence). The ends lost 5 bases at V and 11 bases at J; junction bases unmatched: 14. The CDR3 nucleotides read TGTGCCAGCAGCCTCGCAGGGACTAGCGTCAATGAGCAGTACTTC. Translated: CASSLAGTSVNEQYF.

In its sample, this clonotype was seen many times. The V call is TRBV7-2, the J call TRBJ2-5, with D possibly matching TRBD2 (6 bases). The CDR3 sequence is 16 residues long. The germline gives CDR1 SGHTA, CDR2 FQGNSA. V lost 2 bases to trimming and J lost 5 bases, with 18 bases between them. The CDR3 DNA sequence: TGTGCCAGCAGCTTAATGTCAGGGAGGCTTTGGGAGACCCAGTACTTC. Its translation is CASSLMSGRLWETQYF.

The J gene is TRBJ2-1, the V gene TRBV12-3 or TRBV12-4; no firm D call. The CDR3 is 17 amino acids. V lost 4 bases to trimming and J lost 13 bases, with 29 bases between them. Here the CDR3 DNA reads TGTGCCAGCAGTTCCTCGAACGACACGAGCTCCTACAATGTACAGTTCTTC. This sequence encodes CASSSSNDTSSYNVQFF.

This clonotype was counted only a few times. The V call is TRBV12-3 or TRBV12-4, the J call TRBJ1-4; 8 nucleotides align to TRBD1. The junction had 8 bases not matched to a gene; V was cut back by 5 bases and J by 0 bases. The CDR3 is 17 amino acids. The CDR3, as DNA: TGTGCCAGCAGTATCCTACAGGGGGTCGCAACTAATGAAAAACTGTTTTTT. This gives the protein CASSILQGVATNEKLFF.

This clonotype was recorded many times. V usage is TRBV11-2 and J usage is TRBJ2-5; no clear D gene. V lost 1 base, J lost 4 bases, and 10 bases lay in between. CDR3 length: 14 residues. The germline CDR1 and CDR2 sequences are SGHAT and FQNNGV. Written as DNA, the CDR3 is TGTGCCAGCAGCTTAGGTAACGGGCGAGAGACCCAGTACTTC. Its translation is CASSLGNGRETQYF.

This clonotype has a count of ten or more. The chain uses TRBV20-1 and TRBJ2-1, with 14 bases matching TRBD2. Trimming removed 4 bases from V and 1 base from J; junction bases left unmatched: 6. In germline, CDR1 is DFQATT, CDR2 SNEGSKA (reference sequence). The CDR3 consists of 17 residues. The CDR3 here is CSAIGTSGGRSYNEQFF. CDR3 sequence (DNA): TGCAGTGCTATCGGGACTAGCGGGGGTCGGTCCTACAATGAGCAGTTCTTC.

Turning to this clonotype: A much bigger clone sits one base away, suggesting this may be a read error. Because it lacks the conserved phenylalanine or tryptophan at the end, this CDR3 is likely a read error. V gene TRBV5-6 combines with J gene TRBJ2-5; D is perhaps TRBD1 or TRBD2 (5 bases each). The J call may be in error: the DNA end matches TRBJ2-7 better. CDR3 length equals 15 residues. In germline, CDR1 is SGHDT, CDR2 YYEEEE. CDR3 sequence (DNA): TGTGCCAGCAGTTACGTAGGAGCAGGGAGATACGAGCAGTACTGC. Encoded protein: CASSYVGAGRYEQYC.

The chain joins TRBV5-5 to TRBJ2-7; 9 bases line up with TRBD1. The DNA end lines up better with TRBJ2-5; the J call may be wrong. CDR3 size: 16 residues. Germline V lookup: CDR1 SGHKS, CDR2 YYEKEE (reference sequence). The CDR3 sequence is CASSLVAGTGQGTQYF. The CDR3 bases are TGTGCCAGCAGCTTGGTAGCCGGGACAGGGCAGGGGACCCAGTACTTC.

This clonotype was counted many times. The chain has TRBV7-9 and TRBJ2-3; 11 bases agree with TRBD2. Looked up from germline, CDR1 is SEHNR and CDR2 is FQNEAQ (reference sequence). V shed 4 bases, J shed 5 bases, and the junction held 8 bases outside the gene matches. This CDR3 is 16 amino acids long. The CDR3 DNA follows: TGTGCCAGCAGCTCAATGACTAGCGGGGACCTAGATACGCAGTATTTT. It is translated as CASSSMTSGDLDTQYF.

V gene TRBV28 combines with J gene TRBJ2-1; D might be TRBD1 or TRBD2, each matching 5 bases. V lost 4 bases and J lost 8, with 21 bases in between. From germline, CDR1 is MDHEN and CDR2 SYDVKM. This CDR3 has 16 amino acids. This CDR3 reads CASSSSGTRMSYEQFF. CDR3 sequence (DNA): TGTGCCAGCAGTTCCTCGGGGACCAGAATGAGCTATGAGCAGTTCTTC.

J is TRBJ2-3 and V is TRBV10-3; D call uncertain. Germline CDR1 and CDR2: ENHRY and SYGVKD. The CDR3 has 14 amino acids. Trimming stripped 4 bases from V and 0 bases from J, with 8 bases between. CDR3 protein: CAISGTGSTDTQYF. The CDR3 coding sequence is TGTGCCATCAGTGGCACGGGTAGCACAGATACGCAGTATTTT.

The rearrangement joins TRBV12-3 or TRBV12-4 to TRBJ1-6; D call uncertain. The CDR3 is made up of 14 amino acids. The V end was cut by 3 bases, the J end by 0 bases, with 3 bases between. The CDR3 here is CASSLNSYNSPLHF. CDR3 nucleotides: TGTGCCAGCAGTTTGAACTCCTATAATTCACCCCTCCACTTT.

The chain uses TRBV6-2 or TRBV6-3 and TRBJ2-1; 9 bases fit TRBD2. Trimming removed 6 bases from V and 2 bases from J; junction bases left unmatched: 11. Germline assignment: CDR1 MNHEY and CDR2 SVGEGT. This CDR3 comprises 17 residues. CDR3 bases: TGTGCCAGCAGCCGGGGACCAGCGGGGGGCGCCTACAATGAGCAGTTCTTC. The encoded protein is CASSRGPAGGAYNEQFF.